This TCR beta chain comes out of a study of PD-1 blockade in classical Hodgkin lymphoma. The data were produced by immunoSEQ multiplex PCR, yet TCRdb's version contains in-frame clones alone and is incomplete. The repertoire holds some 48,000 clones, approximately 80% seen once, with over 15% in the top ten. As for time point: cycle 4 day 1 (C4D1), after more than five weeks of nivolumab. No patient escaped relapse after autologous stem cell transplantation, and brentuximab vedotin exposure varied. The germline CDR1 and CDR2 sequences are SNHLY and FYNNEI. Between the trimmed V and J ends, which lost 4 bases and 6 bases, there was a span of 13 bases. The CDR3 has 13 amino acids. Overall study results and limits: Complete responders' baseline diversity resembled that of newly diagnosed patients.

Concerning this clone: As yet, its antigen is unknown.

Sample: peripheral blood mononuclear cells (PBMCs), taken before the fourth cycle of nivolumab. V gene TRBV2 combines with J gene TRBJ2-7; D is unclear. The receptor comes from a human donor with classical Hodgkin lymphoma. The CDR3 DNA follows: TGTGCCAGCAGTGCGATGGTATCGAGCGAGCAGTACTTC. Translated, it gives CASSAMVSSEQYF. The variable domain in full, completed from reference TRBV2 and TRBJ2-7, reads EPEVTQTPSHQVTQMGQEVILRCVPISNHLYFYWYRQILGQKVEFLVSFYNNEISEKSEIFDDQFSVERPDGSNFTLKIRSTKLEDSAMYFCASSAMVSSEQYFGPGTRLTVT.